Below, one T cell receptor beta chain is given with its context. The data were taken from a study of cytomegalovirus exposure and HLA in healthy donors. The CDR3 is 16 amino acids. In germline, CDR1 is SQVTM, CDR2 ANQGSEA. Trimming at V came to 6 bases and at J to 6 bases, leaving 14 bases not matched to a gene. The PCR used 60 Vbeta and 13 Jbeta primers. Method: immunoSEQ multiplex PCR; TCRdb's copy keeps in-frame clones and lacks some. The repertoire table contains about 140,000 clones. This clonotype was obtained from a woman younger than 30 in good health and CMV-seronegative. The chain combines TRBV29-1 with TRBJ2-2; TRBD1 matches at 9 bases. Sequencing used PBMCs. CDR3 sequence reads: CSVSRGTGSSAGELFF. CDR3 DNA: TGCAGCGTCTCGCGGGGGACAGGGTCGTCAGCCGGGGAGCTGTTTTTT.